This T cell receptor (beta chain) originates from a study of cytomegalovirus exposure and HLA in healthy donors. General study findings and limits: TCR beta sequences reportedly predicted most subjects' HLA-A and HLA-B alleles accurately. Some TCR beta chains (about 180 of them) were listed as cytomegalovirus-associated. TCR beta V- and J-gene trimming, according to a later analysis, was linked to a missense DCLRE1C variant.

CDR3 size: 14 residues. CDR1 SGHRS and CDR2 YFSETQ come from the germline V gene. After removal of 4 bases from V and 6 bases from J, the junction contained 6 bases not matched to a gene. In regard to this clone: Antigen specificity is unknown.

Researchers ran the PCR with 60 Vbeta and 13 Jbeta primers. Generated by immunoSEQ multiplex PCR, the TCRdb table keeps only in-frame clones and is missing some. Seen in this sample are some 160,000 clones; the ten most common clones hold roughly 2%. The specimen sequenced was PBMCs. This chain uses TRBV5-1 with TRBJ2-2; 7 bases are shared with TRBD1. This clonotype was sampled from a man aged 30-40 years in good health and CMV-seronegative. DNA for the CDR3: TGCGCCAGCAGCGATCCAGGGGGATCCGGGGAGCTGTTTTTT. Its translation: CASSDPGGSGELFF.